The clone carrying this T cell receptor beta chain appeared a single time. Using its own MiXCR run on the 5' RACE reads, TCRdb lists one record per CDR3 protein. Of approximately 590,000 distinct CDR3 sequences listed, roughly 9.9% are singletons. CDR3 length: 13 residues. Looked up from germline, CDR1 is SGHTA and CDR2 is FQGNSA. The V and J ends lost 1 base and 10 bases respectively, with 13 bases between them. This sample stems from a study of identical twins. Healthy Caucasians supplied all donations. A further study also used this sample, focusing on yellow fever vaccine responses in identical twins.

This TCR was sampled from a woman younger than 30 in good health. Sequencing input: PBMCs. The genes are TRBV7-2 and TRBJ1-1, with D possibly being TRBD1 (6 bases). CDR3 amino acids: CASSLEWGASAFF. The CDR3 DNA sequence: TGTGCCAGCAGCTTAGAGTGGGGGGCCTCAGCTTTCTTT.